This section outlines one TCR beta chain sequence together with its context. Its matching antigen is unknown. CDR3 length: 18 residues. Germline V lookup: CDR1 MNHNS, CDR2 SASEGT. The V gene end was trimmed by 4 bases and the J gene end by 3 bases; junction bases not matched to a gene: 14. This record belongs to a study of cytomegalovirus exposure and HLA in healthy donors. The overall study: Later analysis reported that the 110 or so validation repertoires shared the platform of the roughly 680 first-cohort repertoires.

Generated by immunoSEQ multiplex PCR, the TCRdb table keeps only in-frame clones and is missing some. Among 78,000 or so clones listed, 95% to 97% were seen once. Study-level points and caveats: It was about 150 TCR beta chains that were listed as cytomegalovirus-associated. CMV antigen specificity of three CMV-associated chains was confirmed in vitro.

The donors were in the approximately 130-subject validation cohort, distinct from the 666-subject first cohort. The chain is built from TRBV6-1 and TRBJ2-7, with 11 bases aligning to TRBD2. Sequencing was done on a sample of PBMCs. This TCR was sampled from a man aged 18 to 30 in good health and CMV-seropositive. CDR3 sequence reads: CASSVLAIAGGSIYEQYF. The CDR3 nucleotides are TGTGCCAGCAGTGTCCTGGCTATAGCGGGAGGGTCTATCTACGAGCAGTACTTC.